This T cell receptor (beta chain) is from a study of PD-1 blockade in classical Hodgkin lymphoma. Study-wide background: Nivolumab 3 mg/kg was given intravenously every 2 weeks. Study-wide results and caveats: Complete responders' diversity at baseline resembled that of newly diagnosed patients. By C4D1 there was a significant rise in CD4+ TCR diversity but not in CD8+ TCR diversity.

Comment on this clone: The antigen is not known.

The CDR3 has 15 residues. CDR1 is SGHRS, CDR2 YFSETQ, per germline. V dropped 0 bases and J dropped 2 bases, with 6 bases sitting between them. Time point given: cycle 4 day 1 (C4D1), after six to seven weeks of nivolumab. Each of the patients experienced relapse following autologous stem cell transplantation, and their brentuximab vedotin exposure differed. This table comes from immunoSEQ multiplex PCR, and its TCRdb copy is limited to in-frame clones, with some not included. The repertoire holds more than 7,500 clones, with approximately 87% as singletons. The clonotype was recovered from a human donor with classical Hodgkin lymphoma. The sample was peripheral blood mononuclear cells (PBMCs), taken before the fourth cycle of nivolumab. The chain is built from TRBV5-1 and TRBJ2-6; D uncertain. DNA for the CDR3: TGCGCCAGCAGCTTGGCGGACCCTGGGGCCAACGTCCTGACTTTC. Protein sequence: CASSLADPGANVLTF.